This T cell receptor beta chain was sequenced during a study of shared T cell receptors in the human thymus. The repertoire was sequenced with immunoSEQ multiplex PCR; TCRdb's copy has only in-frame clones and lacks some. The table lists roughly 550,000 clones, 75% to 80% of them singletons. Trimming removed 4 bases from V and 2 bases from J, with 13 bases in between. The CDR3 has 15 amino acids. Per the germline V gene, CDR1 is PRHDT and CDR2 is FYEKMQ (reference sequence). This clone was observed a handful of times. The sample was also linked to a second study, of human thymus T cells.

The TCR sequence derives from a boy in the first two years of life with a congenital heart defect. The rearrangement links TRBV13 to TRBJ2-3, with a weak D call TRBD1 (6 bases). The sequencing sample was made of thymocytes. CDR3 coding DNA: TGTGCCAGCAGCTCCCAGGGGCAGAACACAGATACGCAGTATTTT. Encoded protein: CASSSQGQNTDTQYF.